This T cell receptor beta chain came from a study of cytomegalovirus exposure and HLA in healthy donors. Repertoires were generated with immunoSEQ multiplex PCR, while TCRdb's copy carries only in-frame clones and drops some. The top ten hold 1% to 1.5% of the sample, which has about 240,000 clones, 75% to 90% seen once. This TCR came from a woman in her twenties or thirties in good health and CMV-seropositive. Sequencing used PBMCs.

The CDR3 coding sequence is TGTGCCAGCAGTTACCGGACTACTGATACGCAGTATTTT. Translated, it gives CASSYRTTDTQYF. The chain links TRBV6-6 to TRBJ2-3, with TRBD2 as a possible D gene (6 bases). This CDR3 has 13 amino acids. Germline loops: CDR1 MNHNY, CDR2 SVGAGI (reference sequence). V gave up 2 bases and J gave up 6 bases, with 9 bases separating them.